A single sample gave rise to the 15 T cell receptor beta chains below, sequenced in a study of neoadjuvant anti-PD-1 for oral cavity cancer. Profiled with immunoSEQ multiplex PCR; TCRdb holds only in-frame clones, not every one. The sample lists 15,000 to 20,000 clones, 64% occurring once. Sample: PBMCs, taken before nivolumab (anti-PD-1) treatment. The receptors here all came from a person aged 35-79 years with oral cavity squamous cell carcinoma.

The chain joins TRBV7-9 to TRBJ1-1; weak D call: TRBD1 (6 bases). The CDR3 length is 14 residues. From germline, CDR1 is SEHNR and CDR2 FQNEAQ (reference sequence). V lost 7 bases and J 5 bases, leaving 17 bases between the germline ends. The CDR3 DNA sequence: TGTGCCAGCACCCTTGAGGGGGGCCTAACTGAAGCTTTCTTT. Translating gives CASTLEGGLTEAFF.

The chain links TRBV20-1 to TRBJ1-1, with D possibly TRBD1 on 5 matching bases. Germline lookup yields CDR1 DFQATT and CDR2 SNEGSKA (reference sequence). The CDR3 is made up of 11 amino acids. Trimming took 5 bases from V and 10 from J, leaving 14 bases between them. This chain's CDR3 is CSADGTLVAFF. CDR3 sequence (DNA): TGCAGTGCTGACGGGACCCTAGTAGCTTTCTTT.

The rearrangement uses TRBV6-5 and TRBJ2-5; 9 nucleotides align to TRBD1. Losses at the gene ends were 10 bases for V and 6 bases for J; bases not matched to a gene: 3. Germline V CDR1 and CDR2: MNHEY, SVGAGI. The CDR3 spans 11 residues. CDR3 nucleotide sequence: TGTGCCACCGGACAGGGGAAGACCCAGTACTTC. As protein: CATGQGKTQYF.

The chain is built from TRBV10-3 and TRBJ2-1; D is uncertain. Looked up from germline, CDR1 is ENHRY and CDR2 is SYGVKD. The CDR3 sequence is 12 residues long. V lost 3 bases and J 8 bases, leaving 8 bases between the germline ends. The CDR3 protein is CAISDRQDEQFF. CDR3 nucleotides: TGTGCCATCAGTGACCGACAAGATGAGCAGTTCTTC.

The V and J genes are TRBV9 and TRBJ2-3, with 8 bases matching TRBD1. Germline V gene lookup returns CDR1 SGDLS and CDR2 YYNGEE. The CDR3 is 17 amino acids. Losses at the gene ends were 3 bases for V and 0 bases for J; bases not matched to a gene: 9. The CDR3 DNA sequence: TGTGCCAGCAGCGCCCCACGACAGGGGACAAGCACAGATACGCAGTATTTT. Translating gives CASSAPRQGTSTDTQYF.

This clone was picked up one time. The rearrangement links TRBV5-1 to TRBJ2-2; tentative D call: TRBD2 (6 bases). The CDR3 has 15 residues. The germline gives CDR1 SGHRS, CDR2 YFSETQ. Trimming removed 3 bases at V and 1 base at J, with 10 bases between. The CDR3 here is CASSWTTENTGELFF. The DNA for the CDR3 is TGCGCCAGCAGCTGGACTACTGAGAACACCGGGGAGCTGTTTTTT. The full variable domain, completed using reference TRBV5-1 and TRBJ2-2, is KAGVTQTPRYLIKTRGQQVTLSCSPISGHRSVSWYQQTPGQGLQFLFEYFSETQRNKGNFPGRFSGRQFSNSRSEMNVSTLELGDSALYLCASSWTTENTGELFFGEGSRLTVL.

V usage is TRBV11-2 and J usage is TRBJ1-5; 8 bases are shared with TRBD1. The CDR3 runs to 15 residues. The germline V gene has CDR1 SGHAT and CDR2 FQNNGV. V lost 5 bases and J lost 9; bases outside the gene matches: 12. CDR3 protein: CASSLTGQGVAPQHF. CDR3 sequence (DNA): TGTGCCAGCAGCCTAACCGGACAGGGAGTTGCGCCCCAGCATTTT.

The chain couples TRBV30 to TRBJ2-1; the D gene is possibly TRBD2 (9 bases). The CDR3 spans 21 residues. V was trimmed by 4 bases and J by 4 bases, leaving 35 bases between them. Germline lookup yields CDR1 GTSNPN and CDR2 SVGIG (reference sequence). The CDR3 DNA sequence: TGTGCCTGGAAAGAGCAGGGGGCGCAAGGGGCTAGCGGGATTCCGTACAATGAGCAGTTCTTC. Its translation is CAWKEQGAQGASGIPYNEQFF.

In this sample, this clone turned up once. The J gene is TRBJ1-4, the V gene TRBV28, with 9 nucleotides matching TRBD1. The CDR3 spans 13 residues. The germline gives CDR1 MDHEN, CDR2 SYDVKM. V shed 6 bases, J shed 8 bases, and the junction held 4 bases outside the gene matches. The DNA of the CDR3 is TGTGCCAGCAGGACAGGGGGGAGAGAAAAACTGTTTTTT. Protein: CASRTGGREKLFF.

This clone came up a few times. J is TRBJ2-7 and V is TRBV21-1; TRBD1 reflects the table's D call only, with no check against the DNA. TRBV21-1 is tagged as a pseudogene. The CDR3 covers 15 residues. CDR3 sequence: CASSKRVNRGGEQYF. Written as DNA, the CDR3 is TGTGCCAGCAGCAAACGGGTGAACAGGGGTGGCGAGCAGTACTTC.

This chain links TRBV7-8 with TRBJ2-3; maybe TRBD1 (6 bases). From germline, CDR1 is SGHVS and CDR2 FQNEAQ. The V gene lost 4 bases and the J gene lost 6 bases, with 11 bases spanning the gap. The CDR3 runs to 13 residues. CDR3: CASSSGTWDTQYF. The CDR3 coding sequence is TGTGCCAGCAGCTCCGGGACATGGGATACGCAGTATTTT. Filled out from reference TRBV7-8 and TRBJ2-3, the complete variable domain reads GAGVSQSPRYKVAKRGQDVALRCDPISGHVSLFWYQQALGQGPEFLTYFQNEAQLDKSGLPSDRFFAERPEGSVSTLKIQRTQQEDSAVYLCASSSGTWDTQYFGPGTRLTVL.

This chain joins TRBV20-1 and TRBJ2-5, with D possibly TRBD1 on 5 matching bases. The CDR3 consists of 11 residues. Germline lookup yields CDR1 DFQATT and CDR2 SNEGSKA (reference sequence). V lost 5 bases and J lost 3, with 7 bases in between. CDR3 region: CSAGREETQYF. The CDR3 DNA sequence: TGCAGTGCTGGCAGGGAAGAGACCCAGTACTTC.

V usage is TRBV15 and J usage is TRBJ1-4; D may be TRBD1 (5 bases). V was pared by 3 bases and J by 9 bases, with 11 bases between. CDR3 length: 13 residues. Germline V gene sequence: CDR1 LNHNV, CDR2 YYDKDF (reference sequence). The CDR3 DNA follows: TGTGCCACCAGCAGGGGGACCTACCAAAAACTGTTTTTT. Its protein product is CATSRGTYQKLFF.

The chain recombines TRBV5-1 with TRBJ2-2, with D possibly called TRBD1 or TRBD2 (5 bases each). The germline gives CDR1 SGHRS, CDR2 YFSETQ. V shed 2 bases and J shed 7 bases, with 15 bases lying between them. The CDR3 is 15 amino acids. The CDR3 loop reads CASSFWGSSFGELFF. Here the CDR3 DNA reads TGCGCCAGCAGCTTTTGGGGGAGTAGTTTCGGGGAGCTGTTTTTT. The full variable domain, its missing parts supplied by reference TRBV5-1 and TRBJ2-2, is KAGVTQTPRYLIKTRGQQVTLSCSPISGHRSVSWYQQTPGQGLQFLFEYFSETQRNKGNFPGRFSGRQFSNSRSEMNVSTLELGDSALYLCASSFWGSSFGELFFGEGSRLTVL.

This clone has more than one count but fewer than ten. The CDR3 DNA is TGTGCCAGCAACGGGGCTACTAATGAAAAACTGTTTTTT. It translates to CASNGATNEKLFF. This chain links TRBV7-9 with TRBJ1-4; TRBD1 might be the D (5 bases). CDR1 and CDR2 from the germline V gene are SEHNR and FQNEAQ (reference sequence). The CDR3 has 13 amino acids. The V end lost 7 bases, the J end lost 2 bases, and 8 bases lay between the germline ends.